This T cell receptor beta chain was recorded in a study of shared clonotypes between healthy human individuals. Study details: Every donor yielded three CD4 naive, three CD4 memory, two CD8 naive and one CD8 memory plate.

The V gene's germline CDR1 is SGHRS and CDR2 YFSETQ. CDR3 size: 16 residues. Trimming left V 4 bases short and J 0 bases short, with 15 bases between. Assay execution proceeded at the deep level. Clones were sequenced by immunoSEQ multiplex PCR, and TCRdb holds only the in-frame ones, with some missing. The repertoire consists of a few million clones, with approximately 92% occurring once and the leading ten covering roughly 0.14%. V usage is TRBV5-1 and J usage is TRBJ2-3, with D possibly TRBD1 on 6 matching bases. The sequenced sample was naive CD4+ T cells sorted from blood. Subset described: CD45RA+ positively selected. This clonotype originated in a man younger than 30 in good health. CDR3 in DNA: TGCGCCAGCAGCCCGGACGGACAGCTTAGCACAGATACGCAGTATTTT. As protein: CASSPDGQLSTDTQYF.